The TCR beta chain under discussion was sequenced for a study of blood T cells in healthy people across ages. Primed by a sample-barcoded 5' primer and a J-beta primer mix, a second PCR proceeded for about 6 to 11 cycles. All cDNA molecules were each tagged by a template-switch adaptor with 12 random nucleotides. Each CDR3 protein is one row after TCRdb ran MiXCR on the 5' RACE reads. The profile covers around 1,800,000 distinct CDR3 sequences, with more than 35% appearing a single time and 20% to 25% taken by the ten largest. The donors, all healthy, were Caucasians living in Russia, aged 6 to 90. The V segment lost 0 bases and the J segment 8 bases; nucleotides outside the gene matches: 4. Germline V gene data show CDR1 as SGHRS and CDR2 as YFSETQ. The CDR3 extends over 13 amino acids.

The sequencing input was blood. This TCR derives from a human donor in good health. The chain combines TRBV5-1 with TRBJ1-2, with 7 positions matching TRBD1. The CDR3 nucleotides read TGCGCCAGCAGCTTGGACAGGGGTTTCGGCTACACCTTC. Encoded protein: CASSLDRGFGYTF.